These T cell receptor beta chains were read from a single sample in a study of CD8 T cells in Susac syndrome. A single record per CDR3 protein comes from TCRdb applying MiXCR to the immunoSEQ multiplex PCR reads. Of 150,000 to 200,000 distinct CDR3 sequences listed, approximately 94% are singletons. Sample: CD4+ T cells from PBMCs. These receptors came from a human donor with Susac syndrome. The CDR3 runs from the conserved cysteine through the conserved F or W. The D gene is left open where the match is weak.

v_call: TRBV29-1; d_call: TRBD2; j_call: TRBJ2-1; cdr3_aa: CSVDGDYPNNKQFF; cdr3_nt: TGCAGCGTTGATGGGGACTATCCGAACAATAAGCAGTTCTTC
v_call: TRBV7-2; d_call: .; j_call: TRBJ1-2; cdr3_aa: CASSSSYRVGYTF; cdr3_nt: TGTGCCAGCAGCTCATCCTACAGGGTGGGCTACACCTTC
v_call: TRBV7-2; d_call: .; j_call: TRBJ2-1; cdr3_aa: CASSSPQGRRKFF; cdr3_nt: TGTGCCAGCAGCTCTCCTCAGGGGCGCAGGAAGTTCTTC
v_call: TRBV11-1; d_call: .; j_call: TRBJ2-7; cdr3_aa: CASSVFSYEQYF; cdr3_nt: TGTGCCAGCAGCGTTTTCAGTTACGAGCAGTACTTC
v_call: TRBV20-1; d_call: .; j_call: TRBJ2-1; cdr3_aa: CSAAGVPLEQFF; cdr3_nt: TGCAGTGCCGCTGGGGTTCCTCTCGAGCAGTTCTTC
v_call: TRBV3-1; d_call: .; j_call: TRBJ2-5; cdr3_aa: CASSHDQETQYF; cdr3_nt: TGTGCCAGCAGCCACGACCAGGAGACCCAGTACTTC
v_call: TRBV7-2; d_call: TRBD2; j_call: TRBJ2-5; cdr3_aa: CASSLRPSGGQETQYF; cdr3_nt: TGTGCCAGCAGCTTACGTCCTAGCGGGGGCCAAGAGACCCAGTACTTC
v_call: TRBV7-2; d_call: TRBD1; j_call: TRBJ1-2; cdr3_aa: CASSLWGQDYGYTF; cdr3_nt: TGTGCCAGCAGCTTATGGGGACAGGACTATGGCTACACCTTC
v_call: TRBV2; d_call: TRBD1; j_call: TRBJ2-3; cdr3_aa: CASSPETGGTQYF; cdr3_nt: TGTGCCAGCAGTCCAGAGACAGGGGGTACGCAGTATTTT
v_call: TRBV10-3; d_call: .; j_call: TRBJ2-5; cdr3_aa: CAISQEEETQYF; cdr3_nt: TGTGCCATCTCCCAAGAGGAGGAGACCCAGTACTTC
v_call: TRBV28; d_call: .; j_call: TRBJ2-7; cdr3_aa: CASGRDFFYEQYF; cdr3_nt: TGTGCCAGCGGACGGGACTTTTTCTACGAGCAGTACTTC
v_call: TRBV7-9; d_call: .; j_call: TRBJ2-1; cdr3_aa: CASSWDNNEQFF; cdr3_nt: TGTGCCAGCAGCTGGGACAACAATGAGCAGTTCTTC
v_call: TRBV9; d_call: TRBD2; j_call: TRBJ2-5; cdr3_aa: CASSVELAGASRQGTQYF; cdr3_nt: TGTGCCAGCAGCGTAGAACTAGCGGGGGCGTCCCGGCAAGGGACCCAGTACTTC